The present T cell receptor (beta chain) was sequenced within a study of blood T cell repertoires in COVID-19. Germline V gives CDR1 MNHEY, CDR2 SVGAGI. CDR3 length: 14 residues. V dropped 2 bases and J dropped 2 bases, with 10 bases sitting between them. Seattle patients were enrolled while actively infected and followed longitudinally. Under the authors' procedure: Estimates of nucleated cell counts were drawn from the amplification of reference gene primers. Produced via immunoSEQ multiplex PCR; TCRdb's table is partial and in-frame only. V, J and clone size were drawn from that table, and D and trimming were deduced from the DNA. The sample holds 200,000 or so clones; about 85% are singletons and the top ten take roughly 18%.

This receptor was identified in a person aged 70 to 85 with COVID-19, enrolled during active disease. Sequenced input: peripheral blood. The gene calls are TRBV6-5 and TRBJ2-7; D is possibly TRBD2 (5 bases). The CDR3 is CASSYTGSAYEQYF. The CDR3 coding sequence is TGTGCCAGCAGTTACACGGGATCGGCCTACGAGCAGTACTTC.